What follows are 27 T cell receptor beta chains derived from one specimen sequenced in a study of neurological immune-mediated disorders. TCRdb recomputed calls from the 5' RACE reads with MiXCR, one row per CDR3 protein. Among tens of thousands of distinct CDR3 sequences listed, roughly 4% were seen once. The sequenced material came from PBMCs. These receptors were obtained from a man between 50 and 59 years old with multiple sclerosis.

This clonotype was found many times. V gene TRBV5-1 combines with J gene TRBJ1-1; unclear D gene. The CDR3 is 13 amino acids. The V gene's germline CDR1 is SGHRS and CDR2 YFSETQ. Deletions cut 0 bases from V and 7 bases from J, with 10 bases between. This CDR3 reads CASSLVVGGEAFF. The CDR3 DNA follows: TGCGCCAGCAGCTTGGTCGTAGGCGGTGAAGCTTTCTTT.

This clonotype was seen repeatedly, ten times or more. This chain uses TRBV11-2 with TRBJ2-1, with 7 positions matching TRBD2. The CDR3 has 12 amino acids. Germline CDR1 reads SGHAT; CDR2 reads FQNNGV. J gave up 7 bases and V 7 bases, and 4 bases lay outside the gene matches. CDR3 region: CASIAAGNEQFF. CDR3 in DNA: TGTGCCAGCATTGCAGCGGGAAATGAGCAGTTCTTC.

This clonotype has at least ten counts. The chain recombines TRBV12-3 or TRBV12-4 with TRBJ1-1, with D perhaps matching TRBD1 (5 bases). V was pared by 8 bases and J by 4 bases, with 14 bases between. The CDR3 has 13 amino acids. The CDR3 DNA follows: TGTGCCAGCTCATGGGGCAGGGTCACTGAAGCTTTCTTT. Protein sequence: CASSWGRVTEAFF.

This clonotype was found many times. The chain couples TRBV5-1 to TRBJ2-7, with 7 bases lining up with TRBD1. The germline V gene encodes CDR1 SGHRS and CDR2 YFSETQ. The CDR3 loop spans 14 amino acids. The junction had 3 bases not matched to a gene; V was cut back by 0 bases and J by 3 bases. The CDR3 loop is CASSLDPGGYEQYF. CDR3 sequence (DNA): TGCGCCAGCAGCTTGGATCCAGGGGGCTACGAGCAGTACTTC.

This clonotype has a count of ten or more. The CDR3 sequence: CASSRDAGSENTIYF. CDR3 nucleotides: TGCGCCAGCAGCCGAGATGCGGGGAGTGAAAACACCATATATTTT. This sequence joins TRBV4-1 and TRBJ1-3; the D is unclear. This CDR3 region has 15 residues. The V gene lost 4 bases and the J gene lost 6 bases, with 16 bases spanning the gap. The germline V gene has CDR1 MGHRA and CDR2 YSYEKL.

This clonotype occurred many times. J is TRBJ2-7 and V is TRBV6-6; no firm D call. Germline V CDR1 and CDR2: MNHNY, SVGAGI (reference sequence). The CDR3 is made up of 14 amino acids. V was shortened by 2 bases and J by 3 bases, with 11 bases between the two germline ends. CDR3 bases: TGTGCCAGCAGTTACCTGACCGACGGCTACGAGCAGTACTTC. Amino acid sequence: CASSYLTDGYEQYF.

This clonotype was seen many times. The J gene is TRBJ2-3, the V gene TRBV7-2, with 8 bases that match TRBD2. CDR1 is SGHTA and CDR2 is FQGNSA in the germline V gene. CDR3 length: 16 amino acids. Germline trimming cut 6 bases from V and 5 bases from J; bases unmatched to any gene: 13. This chain's CDR3 is CASSPNGGALQDTQYF. In nucleotides, the CDR3 is TGTGCCAGCAGTCCCAACGGGGGGGCACTGCAAGATACGCAGTATTTT.

Ten or more counts support this clonotype. The genes are TRBV6-1 and TRBJ2-1; a possible D gene is TRBD2 (5 bases). The V end was cut by 8 bases, the J end by 12 bases, with 23 bases between. Germline CDR1 and CDR2: MNHNS and SASEGT. The CDR3 loop spans 14 amino acids. For the CDR3, the DNA is TGTGCCAGCGTATCCCGGCTAGGACTTGTATCGCAGTTCTTC. This sequence encodes CASVSRLGLVSQFF.

This clonotype has ten or more counts. The V gene is TRBV28, the J gene TRBJ2-1, with TRBD1 matching over 11 bases. Trimming took 6 bases from V and 1 from J; bases not matched to a gene: 8. CDR3 length: 17 amino acids. Looked up from germline, CDR1 is MDHEN and CDR2 is SYDVKM. The DNA for the CDR3 is TGTGCCAGCAGAACACAGGACAGGGGGCCTTCCTACAATGAGCAGTTCTTC. Translating gives CASRTQDRGPSYNEQFF. The full variable domain, in which reference TRBV28 and TRBJ2-1 provide the parts outside the CDR3, is DVKVTQSSRYLVKRTGEKVFLECVQDMDHENMFWYRQDPGLGLRLIYFSYDVKMKEKGDIPEGYSVSREKKERFSLILESASTNQTSMYLCASRTQDRGPSYNEQFFGPGTRLTVL.

The sample holds a few counts of this clonotype. Written as DNA, the CDR3 is TGTGCCTGGACTTGGACCGGGCAGGGTGAGCAGTTCTTC. Translation gives CAWTWTGQGEQFF. V is TRBV30 and J is TRBJ2-1, with D perhaps TRBD1 (5 bases). Trimming stripped 4 bases from V and 9 bases from J, with 16 bases between. The length of the CDR3 is 13 residues. Germline assignment: CDR1 GTSNPN and CDR2 SVGIG (reference sequence). Complete variable domain (other parts from reference TRBV30 and TRBJ2-1): SQTIHQWPATLVQPVGSPLSLECTVEGTSNPNLYWYRQAAGRGLQLLFYSVGIGQISSEVPQNLSASRPQDRQFILSSKKLLLSDSGFYLCAWTWTGQGEQFFGPGTRLTVL.

This clonotype was counted at least ten times. Here the CDR3 reads CASSLMQGAIAGQFF. CDR3 DNA: TGTGCCAGCAGCCTGATGCAGGGGGCGATCGCCGGGCAGTTCTTC. The chain carries TRBV14 and TRBJ2-1; 8 nucleotides match TRBD1. With 4 bases clipped from V and 12 bases from J, the junction kept 14 bases outside the gene matches. Germline V gene sequence: CDR1 SGHDN, CDR2 FVKESK. The CDR3 contains 15 residues.

This clonotype appeared many times. The chain links TRBV7-8 to TRBJ2-7; no firm D call. V was trimmed by 4 bases and J by 3 bases, leaving 10 bases between them. CDR1 is SGHVS, CDR2 FQNEAQ, per germline. CDR3 length: 13 amino acids. The CDR3 DNA reads TGTGCCAGCAGCTACGGCACTTACTACGAGCAGTACTTC. Translated: CASSYGTYYEQYF.

This clonotype was counted many times. The chain carries TRBV20-1 and TRBJ1-1; weak D call: TRBD1 (6 bases). This CDR3 contains 13 residues. The germline V and J ends were trimmed by 0 bases and 11 bases, with 16 bases remaining between them. Germline assignment: CDR1 DFQATT and CDR2 SNEGSKA (reference sequence). CDR3 in amino acids: CSAREGGGRGAFF. The CDR3 nucleotides are TGCAGTGCTAGAGAAGGTGGGGGGCGTGGGGCTTTCTTT.

Judged by abundance, this clonotype is medium-sized. The rearrangement joins TRBV12-3 or TRBV12-4 to TRBJ2-2, with D maybe TRBD1 (6 bases). This CDR3 contains 15 residues. V was cut by 6 bases and J by 2 bases, with 13 bases left in between. CDR3 residues: CASRKQGSNTGELFF. CDR3 nucleotide sequence: TGTGCCAGCAGGAAACAGGGATCTAACACCGGGGAGCTGTTTTTT.

This clonotype has a count of ten or more. The rearrangement uses TRBV5-1 and TRBJ2-5; D is unclear. Germline CDR1 reads SGHRS; CDR2 reads YFSETQ. CDR3 size: 13 residues. The V gene lost 1 base and the J gene lost 0 bases, with 4 bases spanning the gap. The CDR3 spells CASSLLNQETQYF. The CDR3 DNA reads as TGCGCCAGCAGCTTGTTAAACCAAGAGACCCAGTACTTC.

This clonotype was observed many times. The CDR3 sequence is CASSLYWSSTEAFF. CDR3 nucleotide sequence: TGTGCCAGCAGCTTGTATTGGTCTAGCACTGAAGCTTTCTTT. The V call is TRBV5-5, the J call TRBJ1-1; D ambiguous. Trimming left V 1 base short and J 4 bases short, with 11 bases between. The V gene's germline CDR1 is SGHKS and CDR2 YYEKEE (reference sequence). This CDR3 has 14 residues. Full variable domain (outside the CDR3, taken from reference TRBV5-5 and TRBJ1-1): DAGVTQSPTHLIKTRGQQVTLRCSPISGHKSVSWYQQVLGQGPQFIFQYYEKEERGRGNFPDRFSARQFPNYSSELNVNALLLGDSALYLCASSLYWSSTEAFFGQGTRLTVV.

The chain combines TRBV20-1 with TRBJ2-5; no reliable D call. V dropped 0 bases and J dropped 0 bases, with 8 bases sitting between them. CDR1 is DFQATT, CDR2 SNEGSKA, per germline (reference sequence). This CDR3 is built from 14 residues. CDR3 sequence reads: CSARDGWYQETQYF. As DNA, the CDR3 is TGCAGTGCTAGAGATGGGTGGTACCAAGAGACCCAGTACTTC.

This clonotype was found many times. CDR3 nucleotide sequence: TGTGCCAGCAGGGGGCGGGACGGACATAATTCACCCCTCCACTTT. Translated, it gives CASRGRDGHNSPLHF. The chain carries TRBV2 and TRBJ1-6; TRBD1 might be the D (5 bases). Trimming shortened V by 6 bases and J by 5 bases, and 14 bases separated the two germline ends. Germline V lookup: CDR1 SNHLY, CDR2 FYNNEI. The CDR3 covers 15 residues.

This clonotype was seen at least ten times. An end of the junction differs from the germline gene, which may be a read error. This rearrangement joins TRBV6-2 or TRBV6-3 to TRBJ1-5; D perhaps matches TRBD1 (6 bases). This CDR3 spans 14 amino acids. CDR1 MNHEY and CDR2 SVGEGT come from the germline V gene. The CDR3 loop reads CASSYLGGAEPQNF. Here the CDR3 DNA reads TGTGCCAGCAGTTACCTTGGGGGCGCAGAGCCCCAGAATTTT.

This clonotype was seen repeatedly, ten times or more. V usage is TRBV3-1 and J usage is TRBJ1-2, with TRBD1 matching over 8 bases. The CDR3 totals 13 residues. CDR1 and CDR2 from the germline V gene are LGHDT and YNNKEL (reference sequence). Trimming cost V 4 bases and J 7 bases; bases outside gene matches: 5. The CDR3 loop reads CASSLRQGFGYTF. For the CDR3, the DNA is TGTGCCAGCAGCCTTCGACAGGGGTTTGGCTACACCTTC. Filled out from reference TRBV3-1 and TRBJ1-2, the complete variable domain reads DTAVSQTPKYLVTQMGNDKSIKCEQNLGHDTMYWYKQDSKKFLKIMFSYNNKELIINETVPNRFSPKSPDKAHLNLHINSLELGDSAVYFCASSLRQGFGYTFGSGTRLTVV.

This clonotype was detected only a few times. This could be a read error, since a much larger clone is one nucleotide away. V gene TRBV20-1 combines with J gene TRBJ2-3; D is uncertain. The germline V gene has CDR1 DFQATT and CDR2 SNEGSKA (reference sequence). There are 12 residues in the CDR3. Trimming stripped 8 bases from V and 4 bases from J, with 13 bases between. The CDR3 sequence: CSTTTRADTQYF. DNA of the CDR3: TGCAGTACTACCACCCGGGCAGATACGCAGTATTTT.

This clonotype was seen many times. The chain recombines TRBV10-3 with TRBJ2-2; D not resolved. The CDR3 runs to 13 residues. Germline values: CDR1 ENHRY, CDR2 SYGVKD. Deletions cut 7 bases from V and 8 bases from J, with 14 bases between. As DNA, the CDR3 is TGTGCCATCAAGTCGACCGGCGCAGGGGAGCTGTTTTTT. Its translation is CAIKSTGAGELFF.

This clonotype has just one count. The chain employs TRBV10-3 and TRBJ1-2, with no clear D. Trimming cost V 0 bases and J 1 base, with 6 bases left between them. Germline CDR1 is ENHRY and CDR2 is SYGVKD. The CDR3 consists of 14 residues. CDR3 sequence (DNA): TGTGCCATCAGTGAGTCGGGCAGTAACTATGGCTACACCTTC. Protein product: CAISESGSNYGYTF.

This clonotype was seen at least ten times. The V gene is TRBV5-1, the J gene TRBJ1-5; 8 bases map to TRBD1. Germline V lookup: CDR1 SGHRS, CDR2 YFSETQ. Germline trimming cut 0 bases from V and 5 bases from J; bases unmatched to any gene: 1. The CDR3 is 14 amino acids. For the CDR3, the DNA is TGCGCCAGCAGCTTGGGGACAGGGCATCAGCCCCAGCATTTT. The encoded protein is CASSLGTGHQPQHF.

This clonotype was detected many times. The chain joins TRBV28 to TRBJ2-5, with 8 bases that match TRBD1. The CDR3 extends over 15 amino acids. Trimming cost V 6 bases and J 1 base; bases outside gene matches: 7. Germline V gene data show CDR1 as MDHEN and CDR2 as SYDVKM. The CDR3 DNA reads TGTGCCAGCAGCCAGCAGCAGGGGGCCCAAGAGACCCAGTACTTC. It yields the protein CASSQQQGAQETQYF.

This clonotype was detected many times. The rearrangement links TRBV10-1 to TRBJ2-2, with D tentatively TRBD2 (5 bases). V lost 5 bases to trimming and J lost 0 bases, with 19 bases between them. In germline, CDR1 is WNHNN, CDR2 SYGVQD (reference sequence). CDR3 length equals 18 residues. The DNA for the CDR3 is TGCGCCAGCAGTTTGTCGCGGGCACCCTCCGCGAACACCGGGGAGCTGTTTTTT. Translating gives CASSLSRAPSANTGELFF.

This chain uses TRBV5-1 with TRBJ1-1; a possible D gene is TRBD1 (5 bases). Germline-derived CDR1 and CDR2 are SGHRS and YFSETQ. With 2 bases removed from V and 0 bases from J, the gap between germline ends came to 14 bases. CDR3 length: 16 residues. CDR3 amino acids: CASSLLGGGLNTEAFF. CDR3 nucleotide sequence: TGCGCCAGCAGCTTACTCGGGGGGGGTCTGAACACTGAAGCTTTCTTT.